Presented here are 32 T cell receptor beta chains from one specimen sequenced in a study of beta chain features in type 1 diabetes. Findings of the study overall: Moderate yet significant TCRB CDR3 shortening was seen in Type 1 diabetes patients in all four CD4+ subsets.

For these TCRs, the target antigens are not known. All of the isolated RNA was reverse transcribed, so expressed TCRB transcripts were sequenced. Some clones are missing from TCRdb's copy, which holds only in-frame ones; the method was immunoSEQ multiplex PCR. Altogether some 350,000 clones are present, 8% to 10% being singletons, with the ten largest covering 0.6%. Sequenced material: central memory CD4+ T cells from blood. These receptor sequences come from a man aged 30 to 45 with type 1 diabetes.

With respect to this clone: Other DNA sequences in this specimen translate into the identical CDR3. The chain couples TRBV7-8 to TRBJ2-1; a possible D gene is TRBD1 (7 bases). This CDR3 is built from 13 residues. The V end lost 4 bases, the J end lost 7 bases, and 11 bases lay between the germline ends. From germline, CDR1 is SGHVS and CDR2 FQNEAQ. The CDR3 protein is CASSSQGTNEQFF. In DNA, the CDR3 is TGTGCCAGCAGCTCACAGGGGACTAATGAGCAGTTCTTC.

The V and J genes are TRBV7-2 and TRBJ1-1; 7 positions agree with TRBD1. This CDR3 spans 15 amino acids. The germline CDR1 and CDR2 sequences are SGHTA and FQGNSA. Trimming took 5 bases from V and 4 from J; bases not matched to a gene: 10. The CDR3 reads CASSGRQGLGTEAFF. The CDR3 DNA sequence: TGTGCCAGCAGCGGAAGACAGGGCCTTGGCACTGAAGCTTTCTTT. Drawing the rest from reference TRBV7-2 and TRBJ1-1, the complete variable domain is GAGVSQSPSNKVTEKGKDVELRCDPISGHTALYWYRQSLGQGLEFLIYFQGNSAPDKSGLPSDRFSAERTGGSVSTLTIQRTQQEDSAVYLCASSGRQGLGTEAFFGQGTRLTVV.

This clone was found a few times. The V and J genes are TRBV11-2 and TRBJ1-1; D is possibly TRBD1 (5 bases). Trimming left V 5 bases short and J 6 bases short, with 13 bases between. The CDR3 length is 13 residues. The germline V gene encodes CDR1 SGHAT and CDR2 FQNNGV. CDR3 DNA sequence: TGTGCCAGCAGCGGGGCCCGGGGCGCTGAAGCTTTCTTT. Its translation is CASSGARGAEAFF.

A few counts support this clone. This chain joins TRBV9 and TRBJ1-3, with unresolved D. V gave up 3 bases and J gave up 0 bases, with 10 bases separating them. The V gene's germline CDR1 is SGDLS and CDR2 YYNGEE. The CDR3 runs 15 residues. Here the CDR3 DNA reads TGTGCCAGCAGCGGTGACGGTCGCTCTGGAAACACCATATATTTT. Translating gives CASSGDGRSGNTIYF.

The chain links TRBV7-2 to TRBJ1-4; possible D gene TRBD1, 5 bases. V lost 2 bases and J 4 bases, leaving 14 bases between the germline ends. The CDR3 totals 16 residues. Germline values: CDR1 SGHTA, CDR2 FQGNSA. CDR3 protein: CASSLRPQGINEKLFF. The CDR3 DNA sequence: TGTGCCAGCAGCTTAAGGCCTCAGGGTATTAATGAAAAACTGTTTTTT.

This chain joins TRBV6-6 and TRBJ1-1; tentatively, D is TRBD1 (5 bases). The V gene's germline CDR1 is MNHNY and CDR2 SVGAGI (reference sequence). There are 12 residues in the CDR3. V lost 5 bases to trimming and J lost 8 bases, with 12 bases between them. CDR3 DNA: TGTGCCAGCAGTGAGGGGAAGCTCGAAGCTTTCTTT. It is translated as CASSEGKLEAFF.

This chain connects TRBV7-8 to TRBJ1-5; D is uncertain. With 5 bases removed from V and 0 bases from J, the gap between germline ends came to 20 bases. CDR3 length: 18 residues. Per the germline V gene, CDR1 is SGHVS and CDR2 is FQNEAQ. The CDR3 DNA sequence: TGTGCCAGCAGCGCTGAACAGCGGCAGCCCTATAGCAATCAGCCCCAGCATTTT. It specifies CASSAEQRQPYSNQPQHF.

The V and J genes are TRBV5-4 and TRBJ2-3; 7 nucleotides match TRBD1. J lost 6 bases, V lost 1 base, and 2 bases had no gene match. CDR3 size: 13 residues. Germline CDR1 and CDR2: SGHNT and YYREEE (reference sequence). The CDR3 DNA follows: TGTGCCAGCAGCTTGAAGGGGGCGGATACGCAGTATTTT. It codes for CASSLKGADTQYF.

This clone was detected a few times. The V gene is TRBV19, the J gene TRBJ1-5; D not certain. Deletions cut 7 bases from V and 3 bases from J, with 13 bases between. The CDR3 has 14 amino acids. CDR1 and CDR2 (germline): LNHDA, SQIVND (reference sequence). Written as DNA, the CDR3 is TGTGCCAGTACCCATAACCGAAACAATCAGCCCCAGCATTTT. As protein: CASTHNRNNQPQHF.

This clone turned up a few times. The chain links TRBV14 to TRBJ2-1, with a tentative D call TRBD2 (6 bases). Germline assignment: CDR1 SGHDN and CDR2 FVKESK. The CDR3 covers 14 residues. Trimming left V 0 bases short and J 12 bases short, with 15 bases between. Here the CDR3 reads CASSQDLGLALQFF. The CDR3 bases are TGTGCCAGCAGCCAAGATCTCGGGCTAGCGCTGCAGTTCTTC.

This clone was counted a few times. The chain carries TRBV15 and TRBJ1-5; D perhaps matches TRBD1 (5 bases). Germline CDR1 reads LNHNV; CDR2 reads YYDKDF (reference sequence). The CDR3 consists of 15 residues. Trimming pared 5 bases from V and 4 bases from J, leaving 15 bases between. The CDR3 DNA reads as TGTGCCACCAGCGAGGGACGACTCCATAATCAGCCCCAGCATTTT. Protein product: CATSEGRLHNQPQHF.

The J gene is TRBJ2-3, the V gene TRBV28; D gene unclear. The CDR3 totals 11 residues. V was shortened by 3 bases and J by 5 bases, with 3 bases between the two germline ends. Germline CDR1 reads MDHEN; CDR2 reads SYDVKM. The chain's CDR3 is CASSFQDTQYF. The DNA of the CDR3 is TGTGCCAGCAGTTTTCAAGATACGCAGTATTTT.

V gene TRBV6-1 combines with J gene TRBJ2-6, with no clear D. Germline CDR1 is MNHNS and CDR2 is SASEGT. The CDR3 runs 13 residues. V was pared by 8 bases and J by 1 base, with 6 bases between. The CDR3 coding sequence is TGTGCCAGCGCCGTATCTGGGGCCAACGTCCTGACTTTC. This gives the protein CASAVSGANVLTF.

The genes are TRBV2 and TRBJ1-5, with 7 bases that match TRBD1. V dropped 7 bases and J dropped 7; count of bases not matched to a gene: 13. The CDR3 is 15 amino acids. The V gene's germline CDR1 is SNHLY and CDR2 FYNNEI. CDR3 amino acids: CASKMEGAPGQPQHF. CDR3 nucleotides: TGTGCCAGCAAGATGGAGGGGGCGCCGGGACAGCCCCAGCATTTT.

The chain is built from TRBV10-3 and TRBJ2-1; 7 nucleotides match TRBD2. With V trimmed by 9 bases and J by 3 bases, 14 bases remained unmatched. This CDR3 is built from 16 residues. Germline V gives CDR1 ENHRY, CDR2 SYGVKD. CDR3 sequence: CAIDGGLSAGYNEQFF. CDR3 coding DNA: TGTGCCATAGACGGGGGACTATCAGCGGGCTACAATGAGCAGTTCTTC.

The rearrangement joins TRBV29-1 to TRBJ2-7, with 10 bases aligning to TRBD1. J gave up 2 bases and V 3 bases, and 4 bases lay outside the gene matches. Germline assignment: CDR1 SQVTM and CDR2 ANQGSEA. The CDR3 covers 14 residues. The CDR3 is CSVDEGQGTYEQYF. For the CDR3, the DNA is TGCAGCGTTGACGAGGGACAGGGGACCTACGAGCAGTACTTC.

The gene calls are TRBV30 and TRBJ2-3; D is undetermined. The CDR3 loop spans 13 amino acids. Germline assignment: CDR1 GTSNPN and CDR2 SVGIG (reference sequence). The V gene lost 4 bases and the J gene lost 7 bases, with 15 bases spanning the gap. CDR3: CAWTIGLRNTQYF. The DNA for the CDR3 is TGTGCCTGGACCATCGGCCTCCGCAATACGCAGTATTTT.

Comment on this clone: With a much larger clone just one base away, this may be a read error. The chain links TRBV9 to TRBJ1-1, with TRBD1 matching over 8 bases. Looked up from germline, CDR1 is SGDLS and CDR2 is YYNGEE. With V trimmed by 4 bases and J by 10 bases, 9 bases remained unmatched. This CDR3 is 13 amino acids long. CDR3 sequence (DNA): TGTGCCAGCAGCCAACAGGGGGGCGGACGAGCTTTCTTT. This codes for CASSQQGGGRAFF.

This clone was seen only a few times. The V and J genes are TRBV5-4 and TRBJ2-7; TRBD1 matches at 12 bases. The ends lost 3 bases at V and 6 bases at J; junction bases unmatched: 4. CDR3 length equals 14 residues. The germline CDR1 and CDR2 sequences are SGHNT and YYREEE (reference sequence). The CDR3 coding sequence is TGTGCCAGCAGCTCCGGGACAGGGGGCTCCGAGCAGTACTTC. It translates to CASSSGTGGSEQYF.

This clone was observed a few times. V usage is TRBV7-2 and J usage is TRBJ2-3; TRBD2 matches at 7 bases. This CDR3 comprises 14 residues. Germline V CDR1 and CDR2: SGHTA, FQGNSA. Unmatched junction bases numbered 5, after V lost 5 bases and J lost 3 bases. The CDR3 spells CASSERLATDTQYF. The CDR3 DNA sequence: TGTGCCAGCAGCGAGAGACTAGCAACAGATACGCAGTATTTT.

This clone was seen more than once but under ten times. The chain is built from TRBV2 and TRBJ1-2, with 8 positions matching TRBD1. With V trimmed by 1 base and J by 4 bases, 8 bases remained unmatched. CDR1 SNHLY and CDR2 FYNNEI come from the germline V gene. This CDR3 comprises 16 residues. The CDR3 sequence: CASSEGAGGFSYGYTF. The CDR3 DNA reads as TGTGCCAGCAGTGAAGGGGCAGGGGGCTTTAGCTATGGCTACACCTTC.

This chain joins TRBV7-2 and TRBJ2-1, with D tentatively TRBD1 or TRBD2 (6 bases each). Trimming shortened V by 1 base and J by 3 bases, and 10 bases separated the two germline ends. Germline V gives CDR1 SGHTA, CDR2 FQGNSA. CDR3 length: 15 residues. The CDR3 region is CASSLEGGFYNEQFF. In DNA form, the CDR3 reads TGTGCCAGCAGCTTAGAGGGGGGTTTCTACAATGAGCAGTTCTTC.

Only a few counts were recorded for this clone. The chain has TRBV30 and TRBJ2-7, with 11 bases matching TRBD1. This CDR3 comprises 14 residues. After removal of 3 bases from V and 3 bases from J, the junction contained 4 bases not matched to a gene. Germline CDR1 and CDR2: GTSNPN and SVGIG (reference sequence). The CDR3 spells CAWRTGTGGYEQYF. Here the CDR3 DNA reads TGTGCCTGGAGGACCGGGACAGGGGGCTACGAGCAGTACTTC.

V and J are TRBV6-4 and TRBJ1-5; perhaps TRBD1 as D (5 bases). The CDR3 spans 13 residues. Trimming cost V 11 bases and J 6 bases, with 17 bases left between them. Germline lookup yields CDR1 MRHNA and CDR2 SNTAGT. The CDR3 nucleotides are TGTGCCCAGCGTCGTCAGGGTCGTCAGCCCCAGCATTTT. It is translated as CAQRRQGRQPQHF.

This sequence joins TRBV4-2 and TRBJ2-3; tentative D call: TRBD2 (6 bases). Germline-derived CDR1 and CDR2 are LGHNA and YNFKEQ. This CDR3 is 16 amino acids long. Trimming cost V 1 base and J 2 bases, with 13 bases left between them. Here the CDR3 reads CASSQGAAGITDTQYF. The CDR3 coding sequence is TGTGCCAGCAGCCAAGGGGCGGCGGGGATCACAGATACGCAGTATTTT.

The chain links TRBV6-6 to TRBJ1-2; D remains unclear. V was pared by 10 bases and J by 4 bases, with 19 bases between. CDR3 size: 14 residues. From germline, CDR1 is MNHNY and CDR2 SVGAGI (reference sequence). CDR3 DNA sequence: TGTGCCATCAGCGCGTCCAAGGAGGGCTATGGCTACACCTTC. It yields the protein CAISASKEGYGYTF.

This clone was recorded at least ten times. This chain joins TRBV28 and TRBJ1-2; 8 bases fit TRBD1. Unmatched junction bases numbered 3, after V lost 5 bases and J lost 7 bases. The CDR3 runs 12 residues. Germline V CDR1 and CDR2: MDHEN, SYDVKM. The CDR3 DNA is TGTGCCAGCAGTACGACAGGGGCTGGCTACACCTTC. Its translation is CASSTTGAGYTF.

This clone came up many times. The V and J genes are TRBV7-2 and TRBJ2-4; perhaps D is TRBD1 or TRBD2 (5 bases each). V lost 5 bases to trimming and J lost 8 bases, with 13 bases between them. CDR3 size: 13 residues. The germline V gene has CDR1 SGHTA and CDR2 FQGNSA. This CDR3 reads CASSLTEGYIQYF. DNA for the CDR3: TGTGCCAGCAGCCTAACCGAGGGGTACATTCAGTACTTC.

This clone has more than one count but fewer than ten. This chain uses TRBV2 with TRBJ2-5; possibly TRBD2 for D (5 bases). The CDR3 runs 11 residues. The germline V gene has CDR1 SNHLY and CDR2 FYNNEI. V dropped 8 bases and J dropped 2 bases, with 6 bases sitting between them. CDR3 in DNA: TGTGCCAGCCGGAGGCAAGAGACCCAGTACTTC. It codes for CASRRQETQYF.

The rearrangement uses TRBV10-3 and TRBJ2-5; D possibly uses TRBD1 or TRBD2 (5 bases each). Germline V lookup: CDR1 ENHRY, CDR2 SYGVKD. V dropped 2 bases and J dropped 0 bases, with 16 bases sitting between them. The CDR3 extends over 17 amino acids. CDR3 sequence reads: CAISERGPRSNQETQYF. In nucleotides, the CDR3 is TGTGCCATCAGTGAGCGGGGACCTCGGTCGAACCAAGAGACCCAGTACTTC.

The gene calls are TRBV5-1 and TRBJ2-7; possibly TRBD1 for D (6 bases). Germline loops: CDR1 SGHRS, CDR2 YFSETQ. The ends were cut back, 3 bases at V and 3 bases at J, with 10 bases in the middle. The CDR3 extends over 13 amino acids. The CDR3 DNA reads TGCGCCAGCAGCTGGACAGCAAGCTACGAGCAGTACTTC. This translates into CASSWTASYEQYF.

J is TRBJ2-1 and V is TRBV11-2; D is perhaps TRBD2 (6 bases). This CDR3 spans 17 amino acids. Germline V gives CDR1 SGHAT, CDR2 FQNNGV. V lost 6 bases, J lost 9 bases, and 27 bases lay in between. CDR3 DNA sequence: TGTGCCAGCAGGGGGATTAGAAGAAGACAGCACGGGGGTGAGCAGTTCTTC. Translating it yields CASRGIRRRQHGGEQFF.